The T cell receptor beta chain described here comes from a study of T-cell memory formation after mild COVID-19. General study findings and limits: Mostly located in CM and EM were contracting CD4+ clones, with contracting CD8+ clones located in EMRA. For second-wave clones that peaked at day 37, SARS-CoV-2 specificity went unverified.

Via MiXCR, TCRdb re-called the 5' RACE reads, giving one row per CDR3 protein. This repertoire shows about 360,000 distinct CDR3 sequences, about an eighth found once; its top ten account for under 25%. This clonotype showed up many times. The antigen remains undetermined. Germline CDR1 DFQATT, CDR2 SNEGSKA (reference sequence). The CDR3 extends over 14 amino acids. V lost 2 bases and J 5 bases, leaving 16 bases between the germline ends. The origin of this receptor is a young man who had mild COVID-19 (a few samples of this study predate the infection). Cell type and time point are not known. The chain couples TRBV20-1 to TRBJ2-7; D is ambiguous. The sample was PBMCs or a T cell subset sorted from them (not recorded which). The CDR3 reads CSARSQVRKDEQYV. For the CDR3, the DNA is TGCAGTGCTAGAAGCCAGGTTCGAAAGGACGAGCAGTACGTC.